Listed below are T cell receptor beta chains from one sample, sequenced in a study of spatial heterogeneity in lung cancer. TCRdb passed the 5' RACE reads through MiXCR, listing each CDR3 protein once. The data show over 9,000 distinct CDR3 sequences, roughly 13% seen once. The sample in question was lung tumor tissue, obtained at surgery. These receptors originate from a male donor with early-stage non-small cell lung cancer. The CDR3 runs from the conserved cysteine through the conserved F or W. D genes are given only for firm matches. The size field is filled for only some rows; it gives once, few, many or a size class.

j_gene	d_gene	v_gene	abundance	CDR3aa	CDR3nt
TRBJ2-7	-	TRBV20-1	many	CSASGDAAYEQYF	TGCAGTGCTAGTGGGGACGCGGCCTACGAGCAGTACTTC
TRBJ1-1	-	TRBV29-1	few	CSVDAGGTEAFF	TGCAGCGTTGATGCGGGGGGCACTGAAGCTTTCTTT
TRBJ2-6	-	TRBV20-1	few	CSARDWHAANSGANVLTF	TGCAGTGCTAGAGATTGGCACGCGGCCAACTCTGGGGCCAACGTCCTGACTTTC
TRBJ1-5	-	TRBV28	few	CASSFPQGNQPQHF	TGTGCCAGCAGTTTCCCCCAGGGAAATCAGCCCCAGCATTTT
TRBJ1-1	-	TRBV13	medium-sized	CASSQQRGTEAFF	TGTGCCAGCAGCCAGCAGCGGGGCACTGAAGCTTTCTTT
TRBJ2-6	TRBD1	TRBV5-1	many	CASSLQGPGANVLTF	TGCGCCAGCAGCTTACAGGGGCCTGGGGCCAACGTCCTGACTTTC
TRBJ2-2	-	TRBV3-1	many	CASSQAVGYTGELFF	TGTGCCAGCAGCCAAGCGGTGGGGTACACCGGGGAGCTGTTTTTT
TRBJ1-2	-	TRBV4-3	many	CASSQEMDGGYTF	TGCGCCAGCAGCCAAGAAATGGACGGTGGCTACACCTTC
TRBJ2-5	-	TRBV20-1	medium-sized	CSARDLYQETQYF	TGCAGTGCTAGAGATCTGTACCAAGAGACCCAGTACTTC
TRBJ1-2	-	TRBV12-3/TRBV12-4	many	CASSFVGIAPYTF	TGTGCCAGCAGTTTCGTTGGCATCGCTCCCTACACCTTC
TRBJ2-3	-	TRBV7-8	many	CASSSRQADTDTQYF	TGTGCCAGCAGCTCCCGACAGGCCGACACAGATACGCAGTATTTT
TRBJ2-2	-	TRBV10-3	few	CAIRTPYGTGELFF	TGTGCCATCAGAACACCTTACGGCACCGGGGAGCTGTTTTTT
TRBJ2-7	-	TRBV7-9	few	CASSLGRLYEQYF	TGTGCCAGCAGCTTAGGGCGACTCTACGAGCAGTACTTC
TRBJ1-5	-	TRBV7-2	many	CASSSDSLYQPQHF	TGTGCCAGCAGTTCGGACAGCCTCTATCAGCCCCAGCATTTT
TRBJ2-5	-	TRBV20-1	many	CSAKAGGQETQYF	TGCAGTGCCAAGGCGGGTGGGCAAGAGACCCAGTACTTC
TRBJ1-1	-	TRBV11-2	-	CASSQGSLTEAFF	TGTGCCAGCTCACAAGGGTCCCTGACTGAAGCTTTCTTT
TRBJ2-3	TRBD1	TRBV7-9	many	CASSRDRGADTQYF	TGTGCCAGCAGCCGGGACAGGGGAGCAGATACGCAGTATTTT
TRBJ1-1	-	TRBV29-1	-	CSAQGGWREAFF	TGCAGCGCCCAAGGAGGGTGGAGGGAAGCTTTCTTT
TRBJ1-4	-	TRBV7-2	few	CASSGALGDGGEKLFF	TGTGCCAGCAGCGGAGCGCTCGGGGATGGAGGTGAAAAACTGTTTTTT
TRBJ2-1	-	TRBV7-2	many	CASNPDRNNEQFF	TGTGCCAGCAACCCGGACAGAAACAATGAGCAGTTCTTC
TRBJ2-7	-	TRBV5-5	few	CASSLSIGAGPIYEQYF	TGTGCCAGCAGCTTGTCTATCGGGGCAGGGCCTATCTACGAGCAGTACTTC
TRBJ1-4	-	TRBV7-9	many	CASSPPGRRTAGSEKLFF	TGTGCCAGCAGCCCGCCAGGCCGAAGGACAGCCGGAAGTGAAAAACTGTTTTTT
TRBJ2-4	-	TRBV4-1	few	CASSQDTPIGTKNIQYF	TGCGCCAGCAGCCAAGATACGCCTATTGGGACCAAAAACATTCAGTACTTC
TRBJ2-2	TRBD1	TRBV12-3/TRBV12-4	-	CASTLGQGWELFF	TGTGCCAGCACCCTGGGACAGGGGTGGGAGCTGTTTTTT
TRBJ2-7	TRBD1	TRBV2	many	CASSGDRAYF	TGTGCCAGCAGTGGGGACAGGGCCTACTTC
TRBJ1-5	-	TRBV4-2	-	CASSQDPYSNQPQHF	TGTGCCAGCAGCCAAGACCCATATAGCAATCAGCCCCAGCATTTT